The 15 T cell receptor beta chains reported below all come from one sample, sequenced in a study of T cells expressing NK-cell markers. TCRdb reprocessed the 5' RACE reads; each CDR3 protein has one entry and no DNA is given. This sample's table reports 250,000 to 300,000 distinct CDR3 sequences. The specimen sequenced was blood T cells: a sorted CD56 or NKG2C T cell subset, CD4+ or CD8+ T cells, or bulk PBMC T cells (not recorded which). The receptors stem from a young man in good health.

This chain's CDR3 is CASSTTLSGNTIYF. The chain employs TRBV25-1 and TRBJ1-3. CDR1 MGHDK and CDR2 SYGVNS come from the germline V gene. The CDR3 contains 14 residues.

The J gene is TRBJ2-5, the V gene TRBV15; as DNA is missing, the TRBD1 call by TCRdb cannot be tested. The CDR3 is 11 residues long. From germline, CDR1 is LNHNV and CDR2 YYDKDF (reference sequence). The CDR3: CATGGGETQYF.

This sequence joins TRBV29-1 and TRBJ2-5; TCRdb's D call of TRBD1 is untestable without DNA. The CDR3 is 13 residues long. Germline CDR1 SQVTM, CDR2 ANQGSEA. CDR3 sequence reads: CSGGLRLQETQYF.

The rearrangement joins TRBV15 to TRBJ2-3. The germline CDR1 and CDR2 sequences are LNHNV and YYDKDF (reference sequence). The CDR3 length is 13 residues. CDR3 loop: CATSRDLRNTQYF.

The gene calls are TRBV20-1 and TRBJ2-1; TCRdb reports TRBD2, a call that lacks DNA to check it against. CDR1 and CDR2 from the germline V gene are DFQATT and SNEGSKA (reference sequence). This CDR3 has 14 residues. The CDR3 loop is CSASQRERINEQFF.

This sequence joins TRBV2 and TRBJ2-3. Germline-derived CDR1 and CDR2 are SNHLY and FYNNEI. There are 14 residues in the CDR3. The CDR3 loop reads CASSLWTFTDTQYF.

The chain has TRBV12-3 or TRBV12-4 and TRBJ2-5; TCRdb's D call, TRBD1, is unchecked because there is no DNA. CDR3 length: 15 residues. The CDR3: CASSLSAGREETQYF.

This rearrangement joins TRBV20-1 to TRBJ2-3; TCRdb picks TRBD1, but there is no DNA to check that call. CDR3 length: 15 residues. Per the germline V gene, CDR1 is DFQATT and CDR2 is SNEGSKA (reference sequence). CDR3 amino acids: CSARDPFRVMDTQYF.

The CDR3 region is CASSLTGVIGNEQFF. V gene TRBV27 combines with J gene TRBJ2-1; the TRBD2 assignment by TCRdb is unverifiable without DNA. There are 15 residues in the CDR3. Germline V lookup: CDR1 MNHEY, CDR2 SMNVEV (reference sequence).

The chain has TRBV5-1 and TRBJ2-1; TCRdb lists TRBD1, though no DNA is available to test this call. The CDR3 consists of 15 residues. Germline values: CDR1 SGHRS, CDR2 YFSETQ. The CDR3 sequence: CASSIEGGTDNEQFF.

The V and J genes are TRBV6-2 or TRBV6-3 and TRBJ2-5; no DNA is available, so the TRBD1 call from TCRdb remains unchecked. This CDR3 is 16 amino acids long. Looked up from germline, CDR1 is MNHEY and CDR2 is SVGEGT. This CDR3 reads CASSYVQGAIEETQYF.

V and J are TRBV25-1 and TRBJ1-4; TCRdb indicates TRBD1, and absent DNA this call remains unverified. This CDR3 spans 15 amino acids. The germline gives CDR1 MGHDK, CDR2 SYGVNS. CDR3 sequence: CASSEQGLANEKLFF.

V usage is TRBV7-2 and J usage is TRBJ1-1; TCRdb's D call, TRBD1, is unchecked because there is no DNA. CDR3 length equals 13 residues. Germline V lookup: CDR1 SGHTA, CDR2 FQGNSA. The CDR3: CASSSSRDTEAFF.

The chain couples TRBV10-3 to TRBJ1-1. This CDR3 contains 17 residues. CDR1 and CDR2 from the germline V gene are ENHRY and SYGVKD. CDR3 sequence: CAISERVLSGPSAEAFF.

V usage is TRBV24-1 and J usage is TRBJ2-5; lacking DNA, the TRBD2 call made by TCRdb goes unchecked. CDR3 size: 15 residues. CDR1 KGHDR and CDR2 SFDVKD come from the germline V gene. This CDR3 is CATSDLRDLQETQYF.